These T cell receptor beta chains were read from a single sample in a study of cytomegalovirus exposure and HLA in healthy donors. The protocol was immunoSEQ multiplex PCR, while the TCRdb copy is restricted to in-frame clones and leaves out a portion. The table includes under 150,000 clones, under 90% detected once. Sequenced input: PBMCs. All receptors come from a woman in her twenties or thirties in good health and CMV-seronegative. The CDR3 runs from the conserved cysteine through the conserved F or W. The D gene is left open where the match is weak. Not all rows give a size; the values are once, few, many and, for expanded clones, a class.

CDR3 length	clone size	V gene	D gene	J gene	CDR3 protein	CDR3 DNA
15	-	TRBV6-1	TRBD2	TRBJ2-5	CATSEGAQRGETQYF	TGTGCCACCTCCGAGGGCGCGCAGCGGGGAGAGACCCAGTACTTC
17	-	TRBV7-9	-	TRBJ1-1	CASSLGSFGRENTEAFF	TGTGCCAGCAGCTTAGGCAGCTTCGGACGGGAGAACACTGAAGCTTTCTTT
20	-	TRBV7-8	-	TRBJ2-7	CASSLYFVPEDGMETYEQYF	TGTGCCAGCAGCTTATATTTCGTGCCAGAGGACGGGATGGAAACCTACGAGCAGTACTTC
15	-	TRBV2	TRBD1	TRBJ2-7	CASSEDRDNLYEQYF	TGTGCCAGCAGTGAGGACAGGGATAATCTTTACGAGCAGTACTTC
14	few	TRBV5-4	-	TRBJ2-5	CASSSGSRRETQYF	TGTGCCAGCAGCTCCGGGTCCCGGAGGGAGACCCAGTACTTC
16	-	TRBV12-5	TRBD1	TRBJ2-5	CASGLDPGQGLETQYF	TGTGCTAGTGGTTTGGACCCGGGACAGGGGCTGGAGACCCAGTACTTC
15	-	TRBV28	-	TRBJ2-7	CASSIRDSPIYEQYF	TGTGCCAGCAGTATCCGGGACTCCCCAATTTACGAGCAGTACTTC
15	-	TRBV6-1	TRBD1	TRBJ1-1	CASTGQAPLSTEAFF	TGTGCCAGCACGGGACAGGCCCCTTTAAGCACTGAAGCTTTCTTT
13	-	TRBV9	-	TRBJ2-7	CASSSYDSYEQYF	TGTGCCAGCAGCTCCTACGATTCCTACGAGCAGTACTTC
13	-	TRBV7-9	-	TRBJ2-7	CASSQADLYEQYF	TGTGCCAGCAGCCAAGCGGATCTTTACGAGCAGTACTTC
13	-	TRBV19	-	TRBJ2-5	CASSIVDRETQYF	TGTGCCAGTAGTATAGTGGACAGAGAGACCCAGTACTTC
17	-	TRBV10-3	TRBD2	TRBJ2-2	CAILPQEGRENTGELFF	TGTGCCATCCTACCCCAGGAAGGGAGGGAGAACACCGGGGAGCTGTTTTTT
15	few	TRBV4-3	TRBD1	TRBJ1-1	CASSQDRDRDAEAFF	TGCGCCAGCAGCCAAGATCGTGACAGGGACGCTGAAGCTTTCTTT
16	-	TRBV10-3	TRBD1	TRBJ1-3	CAISGGQGGSGNTIYF	TGTGCCATCAGTGGGGGACAGGGGGGTTCTGGAAACACCATATATTTT
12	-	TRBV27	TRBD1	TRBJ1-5	CASGQGEQPQHF	TGTGCCAGTGGACAGGGAGAACAGCCCCAGCATTTT
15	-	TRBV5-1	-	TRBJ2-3	CASSLRGMGTDTQYF	TGCGCCAGCAGCTTGCGGGGGATGGGCACAGATACGCAGTATTTT
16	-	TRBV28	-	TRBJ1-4	CASSFSPGATNEKLFF	TGTGCCAGCAGTTTTTCACCAGGTGCAACTAATGAAAAACTGTTTTTT
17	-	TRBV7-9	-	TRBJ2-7	CSSSSPVRTPILREQYF	TGTTCCAGCAGCTCCCCCGTCAGGACACCGATCTTGAGAGAGCAGTACTTC
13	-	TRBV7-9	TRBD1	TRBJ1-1	CASSLGQGTEAFF	TGTGCCAGCAGCTTGGGACAGGGCACTGAAGCTTTCTTT
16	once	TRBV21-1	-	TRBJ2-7	CASSKGPGTATYEQYF	TGTGCCAGCAGCAAAGGTCCTGGGACAGCAACCTACGAGCAGTACTTC
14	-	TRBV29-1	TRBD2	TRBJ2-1	CSVEYREGIDEQFF	TGCAGCGTTGAATATCGGGAGGGCATCGATGAGCAGTTCTTC
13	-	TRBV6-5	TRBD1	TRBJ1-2	CASSGTANYGYTF	TGTGCCAGCAGCGGGACAGCTAACTATGGCTACACCTTC
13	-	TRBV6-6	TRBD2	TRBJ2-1	CASSVLAGYEQFF	TGTGCCAGCAGTGTACTAGCGGGATATGAGCAGTTCTTC
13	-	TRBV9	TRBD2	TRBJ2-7	CASSLAGGYEQYF	TGTGCCAGCAGTCTGGCGGGAGGGTACGAGCAGTACTTC
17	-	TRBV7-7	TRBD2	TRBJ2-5	CASSLNTRLAGVETQYF	TGTGCCAGCAGCTTAAATACGCGACTAGCGGGAGTTGAGACCCAGTACTTC
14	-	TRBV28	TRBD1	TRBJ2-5	CASGSTGGWETQYF	TGTGCCAGCGGGTCGACAGGGGGTTGGGAGACCCAGTACTTC
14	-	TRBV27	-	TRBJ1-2	CASSPLGGDYGYTF	TGTGCCAGCAGCCCCTTGGGGGGTGACTATGGCTACACCTTC
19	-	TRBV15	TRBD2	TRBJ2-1	CATSRDQRQGLAGHNEQFF	TGTGCCACCAGCAGAGATCAGAGGCAGGGACTAGCGGGCCACAATGAGCAGTTCTTC
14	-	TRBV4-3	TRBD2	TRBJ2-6	CASTNTGGGNVLTF	TGCGCCAGCACCAACACTGGGGGGGGTAACGTCCTGACTTTC
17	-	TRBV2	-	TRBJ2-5	CASSEAFPVQEQETQYF	TGTGCCAGCAGTGAAGCGTTCCCGGTGCAGGAACAAGAGACCCAGTACTTC
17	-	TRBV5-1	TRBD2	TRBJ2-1	CASSLALAGGANNEQFF	TGCGCCAGCAGCTTGGCCCTAGCGGGAGGGGCTAACAATGAGCAGTTCTTC
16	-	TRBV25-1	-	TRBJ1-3	CASSEPGDRLGNTIYF	TGTGCCAGCAGTGAACCAGGGGATCGTCTGGGAAACACCATATATTTT
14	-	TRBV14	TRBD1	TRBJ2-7	CASSQVRTGGEQYF	TGTGCCAGCAGCCAAGTACGGACAGGGGGCGAGCAGTACTTC
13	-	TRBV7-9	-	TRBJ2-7	CASSFKEHTEYLF	TGTGCCAGCAGCTTTAAGGAGCACACCGAGTACCTCTTC
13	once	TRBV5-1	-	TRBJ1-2	CASSVDKNYGYTF	TGCGCCAGCAGCGTTGACAAAAACTATGGCTACACCTTC
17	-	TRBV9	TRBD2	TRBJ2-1	CASSPRVVAGDLNEQFF	TGTGCCAGCAGCCCTCGGGTGGTAGCGGGAGATCTCAATGAGCAGTTCTTC
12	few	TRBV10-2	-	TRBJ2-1	CASSGSYNEQFF	TGCGCCAGCAGTGGTAGTTACAATGAGCAGTTCTTC
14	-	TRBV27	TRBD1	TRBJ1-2	CASSPTGVPGGYTF	TGTGCCAGCAGTCCCACAGGGGTTCCGGGGGGCTACACCTTC
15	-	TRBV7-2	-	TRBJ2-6	CASSQDNSGANVLTF	TGTGCCAGCAGCCAAGACAACTCTGGGGCCAACGTCCTGACTTTC
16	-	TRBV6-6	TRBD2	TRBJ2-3	CASRTPGREASDTQYF	TGTGCCAGCAGGACACCGGGGCGGGAGGCATCAGATACGCAGTATTTT
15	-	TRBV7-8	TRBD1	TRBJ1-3	CASSLGPTGENTIYF	TGTGCCAGCAGCTTAGGGCCAACAGGGGAAAACACCATATATTTT
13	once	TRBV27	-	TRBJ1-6	CASSADGGGPLHF	TGTGCCAGCAGTGCGGACGGGGGAGGACCCCTCCACTTT
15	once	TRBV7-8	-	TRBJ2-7	CASSPGGGPHSEQHF	TGTGCCAGCAGCCCTGGCGGAGGCCCCCACTCCGAGCAGCACTTC
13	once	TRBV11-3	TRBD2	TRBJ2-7	CASSPGLADEQYF	TGTGCCAGCAGCCCGGGACTAGCCGACGAGCAGTACTTC
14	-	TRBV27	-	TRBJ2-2	CASSSGMNTGELFF	TGTGCCAGCAGTTCAGGGATGAACACCGGGGAGCTGTTTTTT
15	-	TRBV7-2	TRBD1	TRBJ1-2	CASSLAVQGADGYTF	TGTGCCAGCAGCTTAGCGGTCCAGGGGGCAGATGGCTACACCTTC
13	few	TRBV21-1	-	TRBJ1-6	CASLDRGNSPLHF	TGTGCCAGCCTCGACAGGGGCAATTCACCCCTCCACTTT
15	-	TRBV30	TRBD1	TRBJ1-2	CAWSESVTGGYGYTF	TGTGCCTGGAGTGAGTCCGTAACAGGGGGCTATGGCTACACCTTC
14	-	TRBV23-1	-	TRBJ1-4	CASSQSWENEKLFF	TGCGCCAGCAGTCAAAGCTGGGAGAATGAAAAACTGTTTTTT
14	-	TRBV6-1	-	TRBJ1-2	CASSLPPTFSGYTF	TGTGCCAGCAGTCTACCCCCCACGTTTTCTGGCTACACCTTC
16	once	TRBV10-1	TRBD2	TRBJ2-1	CASSPKRGSSYNEQFF	TGCGCCAGCAGTCCCAAGCGGGGGAGCTCCTACAATGAGCAGTTCTTC